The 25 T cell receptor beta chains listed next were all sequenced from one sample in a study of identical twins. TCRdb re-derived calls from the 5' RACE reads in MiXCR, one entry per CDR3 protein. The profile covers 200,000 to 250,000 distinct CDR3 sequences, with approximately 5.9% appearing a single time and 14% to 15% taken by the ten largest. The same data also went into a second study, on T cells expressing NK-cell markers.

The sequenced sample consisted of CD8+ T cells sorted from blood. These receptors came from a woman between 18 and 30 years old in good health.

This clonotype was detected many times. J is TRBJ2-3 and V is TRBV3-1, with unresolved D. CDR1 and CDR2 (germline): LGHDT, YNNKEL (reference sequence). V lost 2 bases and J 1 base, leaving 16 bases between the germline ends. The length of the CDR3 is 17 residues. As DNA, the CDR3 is TGTGCCAGCAGCCAACGCCCTGGAGCAGACGGCACAGATACGCAGTATTTT. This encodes CASSQRPGADGTDTQYF.

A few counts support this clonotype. DNA for the CDR3: TGTGCCAGCAGCGCGAGACAGGGGGCCGGCACTGAAGCTTTCTTT. Translating gives CASSARQGAGTEAFF. This chain connects TRBV7-9 to TRBJ1-1; 10 positions match TRBD1. J lost 4 bases, V lost 5 bases, and 7 bases had no gene match. The length of the CDR3 is 15 residues. Looked up from germline, CDR1 is SEHNR and CDR2 is FQNEAQ (reference sequence).

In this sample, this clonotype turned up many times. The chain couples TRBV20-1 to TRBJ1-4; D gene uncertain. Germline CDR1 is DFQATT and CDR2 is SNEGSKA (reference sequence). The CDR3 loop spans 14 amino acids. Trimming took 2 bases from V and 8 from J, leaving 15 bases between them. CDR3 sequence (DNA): TGCAGTGCTAGAAGACTTTCCCGGGAGGAAAAACTGTTTTTT. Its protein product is CSARRLSREEKLFF.

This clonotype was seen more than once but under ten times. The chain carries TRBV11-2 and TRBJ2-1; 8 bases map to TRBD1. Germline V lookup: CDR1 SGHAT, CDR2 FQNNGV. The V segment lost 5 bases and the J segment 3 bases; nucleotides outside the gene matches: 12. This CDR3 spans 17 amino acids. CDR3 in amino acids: CASSRAIGQGYYNEQFF. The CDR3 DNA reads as TGTGCCAGCAGCCGCGCGATTGGACAGGGATACTACAATGAGCAGTTCTTC.

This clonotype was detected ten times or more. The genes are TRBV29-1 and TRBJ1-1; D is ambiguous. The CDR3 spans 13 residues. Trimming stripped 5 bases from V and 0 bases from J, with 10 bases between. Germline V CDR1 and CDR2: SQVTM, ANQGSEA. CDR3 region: CSVQGRLNTEAFF. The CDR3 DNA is TGCAGCGTTCAAGGACGGCTGAACACTGAAGCTTTCTTT.

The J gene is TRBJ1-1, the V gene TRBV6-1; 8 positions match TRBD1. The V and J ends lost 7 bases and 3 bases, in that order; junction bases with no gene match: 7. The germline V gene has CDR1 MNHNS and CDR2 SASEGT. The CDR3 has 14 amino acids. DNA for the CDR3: TGTGCCAGCAATGGACAGGGTGTTCACACTGAAGCTTTCTTT. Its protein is CASNGQGVHTEAFF.

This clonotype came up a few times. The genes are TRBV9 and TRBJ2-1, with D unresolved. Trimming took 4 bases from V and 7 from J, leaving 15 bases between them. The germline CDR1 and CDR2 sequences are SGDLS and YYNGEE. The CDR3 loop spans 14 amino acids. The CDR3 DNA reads TGTGCCAGCAGCATCTACTCCCAATCTAATGAGCAGTTCTTC. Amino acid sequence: CASSIYSQSNEQFF.

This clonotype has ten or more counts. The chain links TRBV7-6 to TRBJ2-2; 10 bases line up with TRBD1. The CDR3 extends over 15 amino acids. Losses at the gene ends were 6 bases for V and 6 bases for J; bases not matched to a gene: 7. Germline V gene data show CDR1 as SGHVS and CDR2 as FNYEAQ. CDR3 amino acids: CASSSGQGGAGELFF. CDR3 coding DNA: TGTGCCAGCAGTTCCGGACAGGGGGGGGCCGGGGAGCTGTTTTTT.

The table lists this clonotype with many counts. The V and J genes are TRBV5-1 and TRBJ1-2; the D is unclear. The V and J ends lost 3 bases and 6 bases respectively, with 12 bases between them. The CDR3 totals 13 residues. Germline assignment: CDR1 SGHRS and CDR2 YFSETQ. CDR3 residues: CASSWMTVDGYTF. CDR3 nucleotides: TGCGCCAGCAGCTGGATGACGGTAGATGGCTACACCTTC.

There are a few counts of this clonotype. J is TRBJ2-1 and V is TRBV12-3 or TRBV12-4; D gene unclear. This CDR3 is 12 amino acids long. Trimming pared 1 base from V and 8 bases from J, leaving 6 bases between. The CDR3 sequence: CASSLVAHEQFF. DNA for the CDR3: TGTGCCAGCAGTTTAGTGGCCCATGAGCAGTTCTTC.

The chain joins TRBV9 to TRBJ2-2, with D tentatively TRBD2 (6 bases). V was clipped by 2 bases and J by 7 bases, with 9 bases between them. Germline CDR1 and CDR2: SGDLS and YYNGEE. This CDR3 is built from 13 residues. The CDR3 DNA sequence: TGTGCCAGCAGCGTTGCCGGGGGCGGGGAGCTGTTTTTT. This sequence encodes CASSVAGGGELFF.

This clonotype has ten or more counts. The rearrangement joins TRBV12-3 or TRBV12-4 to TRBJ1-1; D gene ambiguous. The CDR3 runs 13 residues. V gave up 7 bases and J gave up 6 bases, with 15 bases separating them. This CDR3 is CASTEDVSAEAFF. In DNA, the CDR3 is TGTGCCAGCACCGAGGACGTGTCGGCTGAAGCTTTCTTT.

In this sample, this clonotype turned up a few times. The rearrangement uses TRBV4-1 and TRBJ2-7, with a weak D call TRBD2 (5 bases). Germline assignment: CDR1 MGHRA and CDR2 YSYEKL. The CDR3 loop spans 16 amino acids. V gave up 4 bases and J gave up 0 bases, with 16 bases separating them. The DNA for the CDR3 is TGCGCCAGCAGCCCTCTTCTGACGGGGAGCTCCTACGAGCAGTACTTC. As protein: CASSPLLTGSSYEQYF.

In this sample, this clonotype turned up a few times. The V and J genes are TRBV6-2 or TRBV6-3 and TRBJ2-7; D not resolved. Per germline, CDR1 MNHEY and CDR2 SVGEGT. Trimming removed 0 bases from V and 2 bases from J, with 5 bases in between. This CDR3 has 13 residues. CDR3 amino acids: CASSYSNAYEQYF. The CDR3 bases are TGTGCCAGCAGTTACTCGAACGCCTACGAGCAGTACTTC.

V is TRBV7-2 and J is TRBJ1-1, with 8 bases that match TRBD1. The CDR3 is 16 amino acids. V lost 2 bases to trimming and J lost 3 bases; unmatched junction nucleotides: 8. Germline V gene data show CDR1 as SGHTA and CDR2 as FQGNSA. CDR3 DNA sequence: TGTGCCAGCAGCTTATGGGTCAGGGGGCTGGACACTGAAGCTTTCTTT. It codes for CASSLWVRGLDTEAFF.

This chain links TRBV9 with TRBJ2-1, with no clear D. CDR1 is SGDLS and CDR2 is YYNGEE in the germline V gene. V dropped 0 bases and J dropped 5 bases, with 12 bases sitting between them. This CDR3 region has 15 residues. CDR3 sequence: CASSVGIGMDNEQFF. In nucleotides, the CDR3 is TGTGCCAGCAGCGTAGGAATAGGGATGGACAATGAGCAGTTCTTC. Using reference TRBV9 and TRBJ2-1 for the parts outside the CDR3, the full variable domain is DSGVTQTPKHLITATGQRVTLRCSPRSGDLSVYWYQQSLDQGLQFLIQYYNGEERAKGNILERFSAQQFPDLHSELNLSSLELGDSALYFCASSVGIGMDNEQFFGPGTRLTVL.

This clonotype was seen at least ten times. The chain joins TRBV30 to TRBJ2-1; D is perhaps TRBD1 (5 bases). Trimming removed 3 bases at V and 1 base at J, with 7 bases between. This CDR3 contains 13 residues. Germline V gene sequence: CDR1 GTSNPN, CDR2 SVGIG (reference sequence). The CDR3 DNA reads TGTGCCTGGAGGACAGATTCCTACAATGAGCAGTTCTTC. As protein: CAWRTDSYNEQFF.

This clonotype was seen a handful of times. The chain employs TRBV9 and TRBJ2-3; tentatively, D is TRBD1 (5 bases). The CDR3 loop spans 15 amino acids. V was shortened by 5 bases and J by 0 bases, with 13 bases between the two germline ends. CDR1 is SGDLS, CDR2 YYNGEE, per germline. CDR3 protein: CASRVQDRSTDTQYF. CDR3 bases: TGTGCCAGCAGGGTACAGGACCGAAGCACAGATACGCAGTATTTT.

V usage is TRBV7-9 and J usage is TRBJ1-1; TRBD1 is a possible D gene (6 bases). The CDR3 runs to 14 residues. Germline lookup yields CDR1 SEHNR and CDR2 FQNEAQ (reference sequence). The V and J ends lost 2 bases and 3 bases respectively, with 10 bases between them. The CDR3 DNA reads TGTGCCAGCAGCTTAAGGGGGGGATACACTGAAGCTTTCTTT. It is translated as CASSLRGGYTEAFF. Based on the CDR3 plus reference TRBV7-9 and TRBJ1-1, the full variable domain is DTGVSQNPRHKITKRGQNVTFRCDPISEHNRLYWYRQTLGQGPEFLTYFQNEAQLEKSRLLSDRFSAERPKGSFSTLEIQRTEQGDSAMYLCASSLRGGYTEAFFGQGTRLTVV.

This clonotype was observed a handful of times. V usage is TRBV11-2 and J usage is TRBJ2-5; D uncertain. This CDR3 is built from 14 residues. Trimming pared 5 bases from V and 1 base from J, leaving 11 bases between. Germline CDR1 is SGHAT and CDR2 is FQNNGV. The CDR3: CASSLRFSQETQYF. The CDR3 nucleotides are TGTGCCAGCAGCCTCCGTTTCAGCCAAGAGACCCAGTACTTC.

The CDR3 DNA reads as TGTGCCCTGAGAAGGGGGGCGATTACAGATACGCAGTATTTT. Translated, it gives CALRRGAITDTQYF. The gene calls are TRBV2 and TRBJ2-3, with D possibly being TRBD1 or TRBD2 (6 bases each). The germline gives CDR1 SNHLY, CDR2 FYNNEI. V lost 11 bases, J lost 3 bases, and 18 bases lay in between. The CDR3 length is 14 residues. The whole variable domain, filled in from reference TRBV2 and TRBJ2-3, reads EPEVTQTPSHQVTQMGQEVILRCVPISNHLYFYWYRQILGQKVEFLVSFYNNEISEKSEIFDDQFSVERPDGSNFTLKIRSTKLEDSAMYFCALRRGAITDTQYFGPGTRLTVL.

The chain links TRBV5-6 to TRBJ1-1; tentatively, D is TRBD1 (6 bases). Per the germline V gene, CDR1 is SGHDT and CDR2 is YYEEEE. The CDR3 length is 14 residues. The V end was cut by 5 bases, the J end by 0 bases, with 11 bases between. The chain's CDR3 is CASRFGQLNTEAFF. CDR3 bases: TGTGCCAGCAGATTCGGACAGTTGAACACTGAAGCTTTCTTT.

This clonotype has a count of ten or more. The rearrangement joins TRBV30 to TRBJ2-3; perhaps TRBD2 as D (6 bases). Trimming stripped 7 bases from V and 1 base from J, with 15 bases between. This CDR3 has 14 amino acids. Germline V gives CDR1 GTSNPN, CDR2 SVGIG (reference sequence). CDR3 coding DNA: TGTGCCTCCCATGGGGGGAGAGGCACAGATACGCAGTATTTT. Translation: CASHGGRGTDTQYF.

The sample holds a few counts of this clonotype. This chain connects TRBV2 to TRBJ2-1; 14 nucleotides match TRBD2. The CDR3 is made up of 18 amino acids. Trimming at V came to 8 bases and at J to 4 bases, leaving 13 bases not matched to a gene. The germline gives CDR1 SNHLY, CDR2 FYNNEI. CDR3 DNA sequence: TGTGCCAGCCCCAGGCGGGGACTAGCGGGGGCCGGATACAATGAGCAGTTCTTC. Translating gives CASPRRGLAGAGYNEQFF.

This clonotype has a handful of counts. The CDR3 here is CATSSRTLDTDTQYF. CDR3 in DNA: TGTGCCACCAGTTCTAGGACATTAGACACAGATACGCAGTATTTT. The chain employs TRBV24-1 and TRBJ2-3, with D possibly being TRBD1 (5 bases). Germline V CDR1 and CDR2: KGHDR, SFDVKD. The CDR3 has 15 residues. With 6 bases removed from V and 2 bases from J, the gap between germline ends came to 14 bases.